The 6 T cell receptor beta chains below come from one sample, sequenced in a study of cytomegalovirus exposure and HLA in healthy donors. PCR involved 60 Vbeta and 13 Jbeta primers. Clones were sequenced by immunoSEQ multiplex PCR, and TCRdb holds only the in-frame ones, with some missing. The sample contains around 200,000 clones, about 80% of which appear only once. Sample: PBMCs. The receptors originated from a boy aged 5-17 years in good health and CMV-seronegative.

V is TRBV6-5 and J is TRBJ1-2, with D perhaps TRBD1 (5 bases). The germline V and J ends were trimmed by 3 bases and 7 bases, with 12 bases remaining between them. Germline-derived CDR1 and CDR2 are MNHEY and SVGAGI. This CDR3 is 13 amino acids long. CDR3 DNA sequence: TGTGCCAGCAGTTATTCCGGGACTTTTGGCTACACCTTC. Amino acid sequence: CASSYSGTFGYTF.

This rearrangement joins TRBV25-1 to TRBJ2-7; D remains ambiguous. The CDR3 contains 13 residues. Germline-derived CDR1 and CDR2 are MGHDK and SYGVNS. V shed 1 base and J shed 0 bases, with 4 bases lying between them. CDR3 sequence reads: CASSELSSYEQYF. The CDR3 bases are TGTGCCAGCAGTGAATTGAGCTCCTACGAGCAGTACTTC.

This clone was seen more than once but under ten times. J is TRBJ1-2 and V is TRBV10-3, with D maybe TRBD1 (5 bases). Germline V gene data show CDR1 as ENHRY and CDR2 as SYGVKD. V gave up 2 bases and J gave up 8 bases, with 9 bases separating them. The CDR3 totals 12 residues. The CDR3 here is CAISEKGAGYTF. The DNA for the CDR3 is TGTGCCATCAGTGAGAAAGGGGCAGGCTACACCTTC.

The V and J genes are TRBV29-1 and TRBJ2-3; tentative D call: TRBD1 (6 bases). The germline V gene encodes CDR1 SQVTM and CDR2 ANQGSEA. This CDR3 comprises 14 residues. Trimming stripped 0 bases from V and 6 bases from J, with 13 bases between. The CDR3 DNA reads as TGCAGCGTTGAAGATTACCACAGGGCTGATACGCAGTATTTT. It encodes CSVEDYHRADTQYF.

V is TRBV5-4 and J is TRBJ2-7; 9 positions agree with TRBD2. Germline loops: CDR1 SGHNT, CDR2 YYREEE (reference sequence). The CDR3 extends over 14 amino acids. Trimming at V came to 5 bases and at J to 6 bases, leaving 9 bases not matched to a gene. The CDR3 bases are TGTGCCAGCAGATTAAGCGGGGGGACAACCGAGCAGTACTTC. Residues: CASRLSGGTTEQYF.

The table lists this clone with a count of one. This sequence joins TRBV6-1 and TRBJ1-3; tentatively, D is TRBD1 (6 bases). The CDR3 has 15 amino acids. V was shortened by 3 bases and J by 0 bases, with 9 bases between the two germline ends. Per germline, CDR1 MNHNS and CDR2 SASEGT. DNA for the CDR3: TGTGCCAGCAGTGAGGGCAGGGGCTCTGGAAACACCATATATTTT. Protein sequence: CASSEGRGSGNTIYF.